These 25 T cell receptor beta chains share one sample of origin, sequenced in a study of shared clonotypes between healthy human individuals. Some clones are missing from TCRdb's copy, which holds only in-frame ones; the method was immunoSEQ multiplex PCR. The sample includes approximately 88,000 clones, 68% of them seen just once. The sequenced sample consisted of memory CD8+ T cells sorted from blood. Subset reported: CD45RO+ cells pooled with CCR7-negative TemRA cells. All receptors come from a man younger than 45 in good health.

This clone appeared a few times. The CDR3 is CASSLQIYNEQFF. CDR3 in DNA: TGTGCCAGCAGTTTACAAATCTACAATGAGCAGTTCTTC. V is TRBV27 and J is TRBJ2-1; D ambiguous. With 2 bases removed from V and 3 bases from J, the gap between germline ends came to 5 bases. The CDR3 length is 13 residues. From germline, CDR1 is MNHEY and CDR2 SMNVEV (reference sequence).

The V and J genes are TRBV7-8 and TRBJ2-7; TRBD2 aligns across 10 bases. The J segment lost 4 bases and the V segment lost 0 bases, leaving 3 bases of the junction unmatched. The CDR3 runs to 15 residues. CDR1 and CDR2 from the germline V gene are SGHVS and FQNEAQ. DNA of the CDR3: TGTGCCAGCAGCTTAGCGGCTAGCGGGGGATACGAGCAGTACTTC. This sequence encodes CASSLAASGGYEQYF.

This clone was detected only once. The rearrangement joins TRBV5-4 to TRBJ2-2; D is perhaps TRBD1 (7 bases). The CDR3 loop spans 15 amino acids. Per germline, CDR1 SGHNT and CDR2 YYREEE (reference sequence). V lost 2 bases, J lost 7 bases, and 15 bases lay in between. DNA of the CDR3: TGTGCCAGCAGCTTCCAGGGGGGCAGGGACGGGGAGCTGTTTTTT. It translates to CASSFQGGRDGELFF.

This chain joins TRBV7-9 and TRBJ2-7, with a weak D call TRBD1 (6 bases). Germline assignment: CDR1 SEHNR and CDR2 FQNEAQ (reference sequence). The V and J ends lost 0 bases and 7 bases respectively, with 16 bases between them. CDR3 length: 15 residues. The CDR3 reads CASSLATGQLEEQYF. CDR3 bases: TGTGCCAGCAGCTTAGCCACTGGACAGCTTGAGGAGCAGTACTTC.

This clone was observed a single time. This rearrangement joins TRBV4-3 to TRBJ2-5, with TRBD2 as a possible D gene (6 bases). Trimming removed 3 bases at V and 7 bases at J, with 12 bases between. The CDR3 is 13 amino acids. In germline, CDR1 is LGHNA, CDR2 YSLEER. The CDR3 loop reads CASSQGLAPTQYF. In DNA, the CDR3 is TGCGCCAGCAGCCAGGGACTTGCCCCGACCCAGTACTTC.

This sequence joins TRBV2 and TRBJ2-1; possibly TRBD1 or TRBD2 for D (5 bases each). The CDR3 is 12 residues long. Germline assignment: CDR1 SNHLY and CDR2 FYNNEI. The germline V and J ends were trimmed by 3 bases and 8 bases, with 8 bases remaining between them. The CDR3 sequence is CASSDLGDEQFF. The CDR3 DNA follows: TGTGCCAGCAGTGATTTGGGGGATGAGCAGTTCTTC.

This clone was counted at least ten times. Other nucleotide sequences from this sample produce the same CDR3. The genes are TRBV28 and TRBJ1-2; D ambiguous. The CDR3 has 11 residues. Germline CDR1 MDHEN, CDR2 SYDVKM. V dropped 3 bases and J dropped 1 base, with 0 bases sitting between them. The CDR3 loop is CASSFNYGYTF. CDR3 nucleotides: TGTGCCAGCAGTTTTAACTATGGCTACACCTTC.

CDR3 sequence: CASTVGGTYEQYF. CDR3 DNA: TGTGCCAGTACAGTCGGGGGTACCTACGAGCAGTACTTC. The chain uses TRBV5-5 and TRBJ2-7; D possibly corresponds to TRBD2 (6 bases). Trimming cost V 8 bases and J 2 bases, with 14 bases left between them. Germline V gives CDR1 SGHKS, CDR2 YYEKEE (reference sequence). The CDR3 has 13 residues. Looking up the rest from reference TRBV5-5 and TRBJ2-7 gives the full variable domain: DAGVTQSPTHLIKTRGQQVTLRCSPISGHKSVSWYQQVLGQGPQFIFQYYEKEERGRGNFPDRFSARQFPNYSSELNVNALLLGDSALYLCASTVGGTYEQYFGPGTRLTVT.

A few counts support this clone. The chain combines TRBV2 with TRBJ2-2, with D perhaps TRBD1 (5 bases). The CDR3 has 14 residues. Looked up from germline, CDR1 is SNHLY and CDR2 is FYNNEI. The V end lost 6 bases, the J end lost 7 bases, and 15 bases lay between the germline ends. CDR3: CASSLGQGFGELFF. In nucleotides, the CDR3 is TGTGCCAGCAGCTTAGGCCAGGGCTTCGGGGAGCTGTTTTTT.

This chain links TRBV4-1 with TRBJ2-2; D gene unclear. Trimming removed 5 bases from V and 2 bases from J, with 9 bases in between. The CDR3 contains 14 residues. Germline-derived CDR1 and CDR2 are MGHRA and YSYEKL. CDR3: CASSEVGNTGELFF. The CDR3 bases are TGCGCCAGCAGCGAGGTGGGAAACACCGGGGAGCTGTTTTTT.

This chain links TRBV7-9 with TRBJ2-1; 8 nucleotides agree with TRBD2. The trim removed 1 base at V and 4 bases at J, leaving 3 bases unmatched. The CDR3 contains 15 residues. CDR1 is SEHNR, CDR2 FQNEAQ, per germline (reference sequence). CDR3 nucleotide sequence: TGTGCCAGCAGCTTAGGACTAGCGTCTTACAATGAGCAGTTCTTC. Its protein product is CASSLGLASYNEQFF.

This sequence joins TRBV29-1 and TRBJ2-2; D may be TRBD1 or TRBD2 (5 bases each). The CDR3 length is 13 residues. V lost 5 bases and J lost 1, with 8 bases in between. Germline V gene data show CDR1 as SQVTM and CDR2 as ANQGSEA. The CDR3 nucleotides are TGCAGCGTTCCTGGGGGGAACACCGGGGAGCTGTTTTTT. Its protein product is CSVPGGNTGELFF.

In its sample, this clone was seen a few times. In DNA, the CDR3 is TGTGCCAGCAGCGGGGTCGGTGGGATTGTTTACGAGCAGTACTTC. It is translated as CASSGVGGIVYEQYF. The chain joins TRBV28 to TRBJ2-7; D is possibly TRBD2 (5 bases). Germline V gene lookup returns CDR1 MDHEN and CDR2 SYDVKM. V lost 6 bases, J lost 4 bases, and 19 bases lay in between. The CDR3 loop spans 15 amino acids.

CDR3 DNA sequence: TGCGCCAGGAGGGCCGGGGCCAACGTCCTGACTTTC. It codes for CARRAGANVLTF. The V call is TRBV5-1, the J call TRBJ2-6, with D perhaps TRBD2 (5 bases). The CDR3 is 12 amino acids. Germline V gene data show CDR1 as SGHRS and CDR2 as YFSETQ. The V gene lost 8 bases and the J gene lost 4 bases, with 7 bases spanning the gap.

The rearrangement joins TRBV2 to TRBJ2-6; D unresolved. CDR1 SNHLY and CDR2 FYNNEI come from the germline V gene. CDR3 length: 13 residues. V was clipped by 6 bases and J by 0 bases, with 3 bases between them. CDR3 nucleotides: TGTGCCAGCAGGTTCTCTGGGGCCAACGTCCTGACTTTC. This translates into CASRFSGANVLTF. Using reference TRBV2 and TRBJ2-6 for the parts outside the CDR3, the full variable domain is EPEVTQTPSHQVTQMGQEVILRCVPISNHLYFYWYRQILGQKVEFLVSFYNNEISEKSEIFDDQFSVERPDGSNFTLKIRSTKLEDSAMYFCASRFSGANVLTFGAGSRLTVL.

The chain joins TRBV6-5 to TRBJ1-2; D possibly corresponds to TRBD1 (5 bases). The V end was cut by 10 bases, the J end by 2 bases, with 11 bases between. Germline CDR1 and CDR2: MNHEY and SVGAGI. CDR3 length: 12 residues. The CDR3 nucleotides are TGTGCCACCAGGGCGTCAAACTATGGCTACACCTTC. It specifies CATRASNYGYTF.

A single count supports this clone. This CDR3 reads CASSTAKFNEQFF. The CDR3 DNA follows: TGTGCCAGCAGCACAGCTAAGTTCAATGAGCAGTTCTTC. J is TRBJ2-1 and V is TRBV5-4, with D unresolved. Per germline, CDR1 SGHNT and CDR2 YYREEE (reference sequence). V was clipped by 4 bases and J by 6 bases, with 11 bases between them. The CDR3 extends over 13 amino acids.

V usage is TRBV7-8 and J usage is TRBJ2-7; D remains ambiguous. Trimming removed 4 bases from V and 2 bases from J, with 15 bases in between. From germline, CDR1 is SGHVS and CDR2 FQNEAQ. The CDR3 contains 15 residues. CDR3 in DNA: TGTGCCAGCAGCTCCGGGCGAGTTGGAACCTACGAGCAGTACTTC. Translated, it gives CASSSGRVGTYEQYF. The whole variable domain, remainder taken from reference TRBV7-8 and TRBJ2-7, is GAGVSQSPRYKVAKRGQDVALRCDPISGHVSLFWYQQALGQGPEFLTYFQNEAQLDKSGLPSDRFFAERPEGSVSTLKIQRTQQEDSAVYLCASSSGRVGTYEQYFGPGTRLTVT.

This clone was counted between two and nine times. The chain is built from TRBV28 and TRBJ1-4; D not certain. V lost 3 bases and J lost 8, with 4 bases in between. Germline V gene lookup returns CDR1 MDHEN and CDR2 SYDVKM. The CDR3 sequence is 11 residues long. The CDR3 here is CASSLFEKLFF. DNA for the CDR3: TGTGCCAGCAGTTTGTTCGAAAAACTGTTTTTT.

The V gene is TRBV5-1, the J gene TRBJ2-7; 9 nucleotides align to TRBD2. This CDR3 has 16 residues. The J segment lost 4 bases and the V segment lost 3 bases, leaving 11 bases of the junction unmatched. The V gene's germline CDR1 is SGHRS and CDR2 YFSETQ. This CDR3 is CASSSAPGLAGYEQYF. DNA for the CDR3: TGCGCCAGCAGCTCTGCGCCGGGACTAGCTGGTTACGAGCAGTACTTC.

The sample holds one count of this clone. The chain has TRBV25-1 and TRBJ2-5; TRBD1 is a possible D gene (6 bases). Per germline, CDR1 MGHDK and CDR2 SYGVNS. The V end was cut by 6 bases, the J end by 0 bases, with 14 bases between. CDR3 length: 15 residues. In DNA, the CDR3 is TGTGCCAGCAGCCCGGACAGCGGATACCAAGAGACCCAGTACTTC. Translating it yields CASSPDSGYQETQYF. The full variable domain, with the rest looked up from reference TRBV25-1 and TRBJ2-5, is EADIYQTPRYLVIGTGKKITLECSQTMGHDKMYWYQQDPGMELHLIHYSYGVNSTEKGDLSSESTVSRIRTEHFPLTLESARPSHTSQYLCASSPDSGYQETQYFGPGTRLLVL.

The gene calls are TRBV6-5 and TRBJ2-7, with D tentatively TRBD1 (7 bases). This CDR3 is 15 amino acids long. Trimming shortened V by 0 bases and J by 3 bases, and 12 bases separated the two germline ends. CDR1 and CDR2 from the germline V gene are MNHEY and SVGAGI. The CDR3 nucleotides read TGTGCCAGCAGTTACTCAGGGCAGGGGGGCTACGAGCAGTACTTC. Protein sequence: CASSYSGQGGYEQYF.

This clone was seen a handful of times. V gene TRBV27 combines with J gene TRBJ2-3; D is undetermined. CDR1 MNHEY and CDR2 SMNVEV come from the germline V gene (reference sequence). CDR3 size: 15 residues. The V gene lost 7 bases and the J gene lost 1 base, with 15 bases spanning the gap. CDR3 sequence reads: CASNPRSGGTDTQYF. The CDR3 DNA is TGTGCCAGCAACCCCCGCAGTGGGGGCACAGATACGCAGTATTTT.

V gene TRBV28 combines with J gene TRBJ2-7; D call uncertain. This CDR3 spans 12 amino acids. Germline V gene lookup returns CDR1 MDHEN and CDR2 SYDVKM. The ends were cut back, 4 bases at V and 3 bases at J, with 7 bases in the middle. This CDR3 reads CASSWADYEQYF. The DNA of the CDR3 is TGTGCCAGCAGTTGGGCCGACTACGAGCAGTACTTC.

A single count supports this clone. The V gene is TRBV18, the J gene TRBJ1-1; no clear D. The V end lost 3 bases, the J end lost 3 bases, and 14 bases lay between the germline ends. The CDR3 loop spans 15 amino acids. Germline assignment: CDR1 KGHSH and CDR2 LQKENI. The CDR3 nucleotides read TGTGCCAGCTCACCTGAAACAGAGAGGGACACTGAAGCTTTCTTT. It encodes CASSPETERDTEAFF.